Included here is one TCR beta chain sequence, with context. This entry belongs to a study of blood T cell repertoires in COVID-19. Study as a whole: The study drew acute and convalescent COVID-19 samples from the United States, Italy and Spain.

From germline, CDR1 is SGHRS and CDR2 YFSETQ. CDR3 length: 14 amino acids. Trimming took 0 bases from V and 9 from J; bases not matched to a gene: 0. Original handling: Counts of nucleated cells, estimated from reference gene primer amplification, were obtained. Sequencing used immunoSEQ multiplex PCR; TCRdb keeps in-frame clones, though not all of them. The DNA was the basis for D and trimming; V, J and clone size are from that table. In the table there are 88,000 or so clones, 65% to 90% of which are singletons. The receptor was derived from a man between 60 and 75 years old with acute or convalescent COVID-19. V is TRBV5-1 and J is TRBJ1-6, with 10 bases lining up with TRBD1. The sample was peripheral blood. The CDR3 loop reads CASSLGTGGSPLHF. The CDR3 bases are TGCGCCAGCAGCTTGGGGACAGGGGGTTCACCCCTCCACTTT.